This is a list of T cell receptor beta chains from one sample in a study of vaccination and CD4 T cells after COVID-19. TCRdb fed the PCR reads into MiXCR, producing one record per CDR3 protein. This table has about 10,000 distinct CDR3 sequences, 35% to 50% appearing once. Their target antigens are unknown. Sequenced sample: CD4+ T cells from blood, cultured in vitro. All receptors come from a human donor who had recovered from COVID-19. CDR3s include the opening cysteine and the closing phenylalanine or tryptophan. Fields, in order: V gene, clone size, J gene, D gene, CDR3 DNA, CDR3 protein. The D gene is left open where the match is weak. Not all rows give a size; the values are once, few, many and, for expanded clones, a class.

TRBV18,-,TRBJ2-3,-,TGTGCCAGCTCACCACCGCGGACAGACTCGGGGGATACGCAGTATTTT,CASSPPRTDSGDTQYF
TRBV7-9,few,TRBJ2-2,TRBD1,TGTGCCAGCAGCCCTCGGACAGGATCCGGGGAGCTGTTTTTT,CASSPRTGSGELFF
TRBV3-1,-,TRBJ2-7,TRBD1,TGTGCCAGCAGCCAAGGACAGGGGAGTTGGTACGAGCAGTACTTC,CASSQGQGSWYEQYF
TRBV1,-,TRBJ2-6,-,-,CTSSSYRWGQGNLWTNVLTF
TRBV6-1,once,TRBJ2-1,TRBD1,TGTGCCAGCAGTGAAAAGTGGGGACAGGGTTCCTACAATGAGCAGTTCTTC,CASSEKWGQGSYNEQFF
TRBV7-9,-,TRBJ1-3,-,TGTGCCAGCAGGGGGGGAGGGCTTCATCGAGGAAACACCATATATTTT,CASRGGGLHRGNTIYF
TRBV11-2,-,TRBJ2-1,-,TGTGCCAGCAGCTCGGAGATTCCGCGGTGGGGCCAAGTAATCAATGAGCAGTTCTTC,CASSSEIPRWGQVINEQFF
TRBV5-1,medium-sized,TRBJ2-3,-,TGCGCCAGCAGCTTACTTCCCGGAGATACGCAGTATTTT,CASSLLPGDTQYF
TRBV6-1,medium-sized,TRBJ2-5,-,TGTGCCAGCACCGGAGGAAACTTATACCAAGAGACCCAGTACTTC,CASTGGNLYQETQYF
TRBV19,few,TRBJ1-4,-,TGTGCCAGTAGTATCTCGACAGGCCCCAATGAAAAACTGTTTTTT,CASSISTGPNEKLFF
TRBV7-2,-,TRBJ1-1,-,TGTGCCAGCAGCTTACACCCTAACACTGAAGCTTTCTTT,CASSLHPNTEAFF
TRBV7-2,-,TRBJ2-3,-,TGTGCCAGCAGCTTATATCGAGATACGCAGTATTTT,CASSLYRDTQYF
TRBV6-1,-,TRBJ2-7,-,TGTGCCAGCAGCCCAAACCGGGGGAACTCCTACGAGCAGTACTTC,CASSPNRGNSYEQYF
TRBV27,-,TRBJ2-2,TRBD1,TGTGCCAGCAGTTTATGGGGGGGGACAGGGGGCTCCGGGGAGCTGTTTTTT,CASSLWGGTGGSGELFF
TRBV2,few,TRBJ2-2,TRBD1,TGTGCCAGCGGTGGACAGGGATTGAACACCGGGGAGCTGTTTTTT,CASGGQGLNTGELFF
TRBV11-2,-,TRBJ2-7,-,TGTGCCAGCAGCTTAAGCCGGGCCCTAGGGTACGAGCAGTACTTC,CASSLSRALGYEQYF
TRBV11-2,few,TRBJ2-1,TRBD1,TGTGCCAGCAGCTTAGATCGGGGGACAGGGGGCAACAATGAGCAGTTCTTC,CASSLDRGTGGNNEQFF
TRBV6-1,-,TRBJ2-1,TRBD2,TGTGCCAGCTATCGGCGGGGGGCGCTAGCGGGGGGGTTCAATGAGCAGTTCTTC,CASYRRGALAGGFNEQFF
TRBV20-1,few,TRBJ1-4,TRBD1,TGCAGTGCGTTCCCGGGACAGGGTAATGAAAAACTGTTTTTT,CSAFPGQGNEKLFF
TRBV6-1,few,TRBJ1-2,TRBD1,TGTGCCAGCAGACCCGGACAGGGGAACTATGGCTACACCTTC,CASRPGQGNYGYTF
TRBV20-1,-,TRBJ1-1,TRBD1,TGCAGTGCTACGGGACAGCCGACCTTGAACACTGAAGCTTTCTTT,CSATGQPTLNTEAFF
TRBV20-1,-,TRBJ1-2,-,TGCAGTGCTAGAGATACCAACAGAGACTATGGCTACACCTTC,CSARDTNRDYGYTF
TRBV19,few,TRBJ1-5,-,TGTGCCAGTAGTATAGGGACAGCTAATCAGCCCCAGCATTTT,CASSIGTANQPQHF
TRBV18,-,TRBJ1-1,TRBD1,TGTGCCAGCTCACGGGACAGGAGAGAGGGCACTGAAGCTTTCTTT,CASSRDRREGTEAFF
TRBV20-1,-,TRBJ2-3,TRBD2,TGCAGTGCCGGGGGGGCAGTGGCAGATACGCAGTATTTT,CSAGGAVADTQYF
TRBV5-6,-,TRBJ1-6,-,TGTGCCAGCAGCTCGGCGAGAGGGATCCTGAATTCACCCCTCCACTTT,CASSSARGILNSPLHF
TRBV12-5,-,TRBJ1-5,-,TGTGCTAGTGGTTTGGGAGATAGGGATCAGCCCCAGCATTTT,CASGLGDRDQPQHF
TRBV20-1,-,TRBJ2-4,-,TGCAGTGTCGGGACATCGAGAAACATTCAGTACTTC,CSVGTSRNIQYF
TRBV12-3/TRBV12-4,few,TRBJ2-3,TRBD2,TGTGCCAGCAGTTTAGGAGGACTAGCGGGGAGTTACACAGATACGCAGTATTTT,CASSLGGLAGSYTDTQYF
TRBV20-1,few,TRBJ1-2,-,TGCAGTGCTAGCCGGGACGCCTATGGCTACACCTTC,CSASRDAYGYTF
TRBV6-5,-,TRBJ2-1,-,TGTGCCAGCAGTTACTCGGTCGGGGGCTACAATGAGCAGTTCTTC,CASSYSVGGYNEQFF
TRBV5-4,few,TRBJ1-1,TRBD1,TGTGCCAGCAGCGTTACAGGGGTAATGAACACTGAAGCTTTCTTT,CASSVTGVMNTEAFF
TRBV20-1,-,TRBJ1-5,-,TGCAGTGCTCAGACAGGAGTAAATCAGCCCCAGCATTTT,CSAQTGVNQPQHF
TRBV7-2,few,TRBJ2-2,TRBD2,TGTGCCAGCAGCGGACTAGCGGGGATGGGGGAGCTGTTTTTT,CASSGLAGMGELFF
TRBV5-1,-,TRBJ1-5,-,TGCGCCAGCAGCTTGGGGGGTAGCAATCAGCCCCAGCATTTT,CASSLGGSNQPQHF
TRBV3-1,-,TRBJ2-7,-,TGTGCCAGCAGCCAAGATGTGCACCTACAAGCCTACGAGCAGTACTTC,CASSQDVHLQAYEQYF
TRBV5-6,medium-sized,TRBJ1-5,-,TGTGCCAGCAGCCGTTCGACAGATCCCGATCAGCCCCAGCATTTT,CASSRSTDPDQPQHF
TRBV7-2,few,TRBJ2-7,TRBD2,TGTGCCAGCAGCCCCCGGACTAGCGGACTCGCTTTCTACGAGCAGTACTTC,CASSPRTSGLAFYEQYF
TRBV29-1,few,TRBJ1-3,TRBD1,TGCAGCACCGGACAGGGGGACACCATATATTTT,CSTGQGDTIYF
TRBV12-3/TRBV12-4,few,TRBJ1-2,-,TGTGCCAGCAGTTTAGCGCTTCGGAGTAACTATGGCTACACCTTC,CASSLALRSNYGYTF
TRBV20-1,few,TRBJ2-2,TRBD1,TGCAGTGCTAGAGGACAGGGCAGAGTCGGGGAGCTGTTTTTT,CSARGQGRVGELFF
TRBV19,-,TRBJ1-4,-,TGTGCCAGTAGTATAATCGGGACAACTAATGAAAAACTGTTTTTT,CASSIIGTTNEKLFF